A single sample gave rise to the 3 T cell receptor beta chains below, sequenced in a study of T cells in tuberculosis. Sequencing was performed with immunoSEQ multiplex PCR; in TCRdb, only in-frame clones are kept and a portion is missing. This table has roughly 59,000 clones, 81% appearing once. After thawing and overnight rest, PBMC were stained with GMM-loaded CD1B tetramer, viability dye and anti-CD3 for sorting. The CD1B tetramers carried C32 glucose monomycolate purified from Rhodococcus equi. The sequenced material came from CD1b-GMM tetramer-negative cells sorted from PBMCs. The receptors here all came from an adult woman with latent tuberculosis.

This chain links TRBV4-3 with TRBJ2-7; 8 bases map to TRBD2. The V segment lost 10 bases and the J segment 4 bases; nucleotides outside the gene matches: 24. In germline, CDR1 is LGHNA, CDR2 YSLEER. CDR3 size: 18 residues. The CDR3 loop reads CATSLWGTRIFNVYEQYF. In nucleotides, the CDR3 is TGCGCCACCTCACTCTGGGGGACTAGAATATTTAACGTATACGAGCAGTACTTC.

The J gene is TRBJ1-1, the V gene TRBV7-9, with D maybe TRBD1 (6 bases). Trimming pared 5 bases from V and 11 bases from J, leaving 15 bases between. Looked up from germline, CDR1 is SEHNR and CDR2 is FQNEAQ (reference sequence). The CDR3 spans 12 residues. The CDR3 bases are TGTGCCAGCAGCCCCGGGGGGGGGCAGGCTTTCTTT. This encodes CASSPGGGQAFF.

The chain employs TRBV23-1 and TRBJ2-7; D remains unclear. TRBV23-1 belongs to the ORF category, with a function that is uncertain. CDR3 length equals 15 residues. V lost 0 bases to trimming and J lost 6 bases, with 15 bases between them. DNA of the CDR3: TGCGCCAGCAGTCAATCCAGACGGAGCCGCGCCGAGCAGTACTTC. Its protein is CASSQSRRSRAEQYF.